This T cell receptor beta chain was observed in a study of blood T cell repertoires in COVID-19. Enrolled through a virtual design, the participants were between about 18 and 89 years of age and came from about two dozen US areas. Symptom resolution, clearance, or two negative PCRs marked donors in Cohort 3 as recovered. Trimming took off 0 bases at V and 8 bases at J, with 7 bases between the two ends. Per the germline V gene, CDR1 is SGHDN and CDR2 is FVKESK. This CDR3 is built from 12 residues. Repertoires were generated with immunoSEQ multiplex PCR, while TCRdb's copy carries only in-frame clones and drops some. The data show more than 300,000 clones, roughly 91% seen once.

The chain uses TRBV14 and TRBJ1-1; no reliable D call. The sample taken for sequencing was PBMCs or T cells enriched from blood (not recorded which). The sequence was collected from a woman aged 25 to 39 who had recovered from COVID-19. CDR3 protein: CASSQDLIEAFF. The CDR3 coding sequence is TGTGCCAGCAGCCAAGATCTTATCGAAGCTTTCTTT.